This T cell receptor (beta chain) stems from a study of glioma-infiltrating T cells. On the study more broadly: Sequencing aimed for about 4.5- to 10-fold coverage of about a million peripheral T cells.

The sample holds a few counts of this clonotype. What it binds is not known. Amplification of TCR alpha and beta CDR3 regions from RNA used iRepertoire nested multiplex PCR. One-step reverse transcription and amplification started from approximately 100-400 ng of tissue mRNA or PBMC total RNA. TCRdb re-analysed the multiplex PCR reads in MiXCR, keeping a single row per CDR3 protein. The top ten hold around 12% of the sample, which has roughly 350,000 distinct CDR3 sequences, less than 50% seen once. V lost 4 bases, J lost 7 bases, and 25 bases lay in between. The CDR3 spans 18 residues. Per germline, CDR1 KGHDR and CDR2 SFDVKD. Study-wide findings and caveats: CDR3 overlap between tissue and blood was very small. Signature shared blood CDR3 motifs were enriched in low-divergence and depleted in high-divergence patients.

The specimen was glioma tissue, nonneoplastic brain tissue, or PBMCs (not recorded which). The sequence came from a human donor with low-grade glioma or glioblastoma, undergoing nonglioma brain surgery, or in good health (not recorded which). This sequence joins TRBV24-1 and TRBJ2-1; either TRBD1 or TRBD2 may fit D (5 bases each). For the CDR3, the DNA is TGTGCCACCAGTGACTCGAACGGGGCTGCCCACGAGAGAAATGAGCAGTTCTTC. The encoded protein is CATSDSNGAAHERNEQFF.